One and the same sample provided the 5 T cell receptor beta chains below, sequenced in a study of T cells in Graves' hyperthyroidism and ophthalmopathy. Amplification yielded TCR beta CDR3 regions, with RNA transcripts as the source. HTBI primers were the set used in a first-round RT-PCR of the TCR CDR3. TCRdb itself ran the multiplex PCR reads through MiXCR, one entry per CDR3 protein. The data hold around 300,000 distinct CDR3 sequences, with less than 15% observed a single time. Source material: blood. The receptors were gathered from a woman in her thirties with Graves' hyperthyroidism that later progressed to Graves' ophthalmopathy.

The V gene is TRBV27, the J gene TRBJ2-7; TRBD1 is a possible D gene (6 bases). The CDR3 sequence is 13 residues long. Trimming removed 4 bases at V and 1 base at J, with 8 bases between. Germline V gives CDR1 MNHEY, CDR2 SMNVEV (reference sequence). CDR3 region: CASSSGESYEQYF. CDR3 DNA sequence: TGTGCCAGCAGTTCAGGGGAATCCTACGAGCAGTACTTC.

There are many counts of this clonotype. This chain joins TRBV18 and TRBJ1-2, with TRBD1 matching over 7 bases. V was clipped by 3 bases and J by 0 bases; unmatched bases: 1. This CDR3 region has 14 residues. Germline-derived CDR1 and CDR2 are KGHSH and LQKENI. DNA of the CDR3: TGTGCCAGCTCACCGGGACAGCCTAACTATGGCTACACCTTC. It specifies CASSPGQPNYGYTF.

The J gene is TRBJ2-7, the V gene TRBV13; D unclear. With 3 bases removed from V and 4 bases from J, the gap between germline ends came to 10 bases. The germline V gene encodes CDR1 PRHDT and CDR2 FYEKMQ (reference sequence). The CDR3 is 13 amino acids. The CDR3, as DNA: TGTGCCAGCAGCTTTAGGAAGGGATACGAGCAGTACTTC. It codes for CASSFRKGYEQYF.

The chain recombines TRBV5-1 with TRBJ2-7; TRBD2 matches at 7 bases. The V and J ends lost 0 bases and 5 bases, in that order; junction bases with no gene match: 2. CDR1 is SGHRS, CDR2 YFSETQ, per germline. The CDR3 consists of 13 residues. This chain's CDR3 is CASSLVTSDEQYF. In DNA form, the CDR3 reads TGCGCCAGCAGCTTGGTAACTAGCGACGAGCAGTACTTC.

This clonotype has only one observation. A much larger clone is a single base away; this may be a read error. The chain has TRBV9 and TRBJ2-3; a weak D match, TRBD1 (6 bases). This CDR3 has 15 amino acids. Per the germline V gene, CDR1 is SGDLS and CDR2 is YYNGEE. The CDR3 DNA sequence: TGTGCCAGCAGCCTGCAGGGGTACGGCACAGATGCGCAGTATTTT. Amino acids: CASSLQGYGTDAQYF. Based on the CDR3 plus reference TRBV9 and TRBJ2-3, the full variable domain is DSGVTQTPKHLITATGQRVTLRCSPRSGDLSVYWYQQSLDQGLQFLIQYYNGEERAKGNILERFSAQQFPDLHSELNLSSLELGDSALYFCASSLQGYGTDAQYFGPGTRLTVL.